The entry below gives a single TCR beta chain sequence along with its context. TCRdb's copy holds only in-frame clones and misses some; the assay was immunoSEQ multiplex PCR. The data contain 7,000 to 9,500 clones, about a quarter of them seen just once; the ten biggest clones take up over 4.5%. The data were taken from a study of sequential checkpoint blockade in melanoma. Treatment meaning: randomized to nivolumab then ipilimumab (arm A) or the reverse (arm B). Trimming at V came to 3 bases and at J to 7 bases, leaving 8 bases not matched to a gene. The CDR3 covers 15 residues. Germline V gene sequence: CDR1 SGHRS, CDR2 YFSETQ.

The gene calls are TRBV5-1 and TRBJ1-4, with TRBD1 matching 8 bases. The sequence was obtained from a human donor with melanoma. This sample comprised tumor tissue (inferred from file names), obtained from a patient given nivolumab and ipilimumab in sequence. Here the CDR3 DNA reads TGCGCCAGCAGCTACAGGGGGTATTTTGGTGAAAAACTGTTTTTT. Its translation: CASSYRGYFGEKLFF.